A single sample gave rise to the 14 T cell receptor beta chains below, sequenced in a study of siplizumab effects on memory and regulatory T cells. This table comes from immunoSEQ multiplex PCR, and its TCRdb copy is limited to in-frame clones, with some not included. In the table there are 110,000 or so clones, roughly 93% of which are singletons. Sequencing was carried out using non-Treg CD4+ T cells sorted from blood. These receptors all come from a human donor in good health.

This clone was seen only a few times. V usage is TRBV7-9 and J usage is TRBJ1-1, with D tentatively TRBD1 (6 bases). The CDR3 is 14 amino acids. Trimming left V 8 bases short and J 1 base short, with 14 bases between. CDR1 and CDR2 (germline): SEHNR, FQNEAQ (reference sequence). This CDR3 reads CASSRDTQNTEAFF. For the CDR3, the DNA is TGTGCCAGCTCCCGGGACACCCAGAACACTGAAGCTTTCTTT.

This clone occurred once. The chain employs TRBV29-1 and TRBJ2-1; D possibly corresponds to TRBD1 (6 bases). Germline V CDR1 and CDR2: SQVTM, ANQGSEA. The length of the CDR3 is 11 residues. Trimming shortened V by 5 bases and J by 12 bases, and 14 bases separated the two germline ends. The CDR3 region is CSVTGYDGQFF. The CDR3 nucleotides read TGCAGCGTTACAGGGTACGATGGGCAGTTCTTC.

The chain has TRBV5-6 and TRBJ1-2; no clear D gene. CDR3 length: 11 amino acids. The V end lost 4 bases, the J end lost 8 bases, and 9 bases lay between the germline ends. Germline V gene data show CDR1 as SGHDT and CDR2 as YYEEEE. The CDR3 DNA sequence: TGTGCCAGCAGCGCTCGGGGAGGCTACACCTTC. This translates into CASSARGGYTF.

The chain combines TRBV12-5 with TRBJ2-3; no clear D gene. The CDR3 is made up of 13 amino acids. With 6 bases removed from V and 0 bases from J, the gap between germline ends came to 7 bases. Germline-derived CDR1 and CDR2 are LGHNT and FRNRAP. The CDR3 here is CASGLTSTDTQYF. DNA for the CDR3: TGTGCTAGTGGCCTTACTAGCACAGATACGCAGTATTTT. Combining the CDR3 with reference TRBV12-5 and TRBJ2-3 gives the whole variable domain DARVTQTPRHKVTEMGQEVTMRCQPILGHNTVFWYRQTMMQGLELLAYFRNRAPLDDSGMPKDRFSAEMPDATLATLKIQPSEPRDSAVYFCASGLTSTDTQYFGPGTRLTVL.

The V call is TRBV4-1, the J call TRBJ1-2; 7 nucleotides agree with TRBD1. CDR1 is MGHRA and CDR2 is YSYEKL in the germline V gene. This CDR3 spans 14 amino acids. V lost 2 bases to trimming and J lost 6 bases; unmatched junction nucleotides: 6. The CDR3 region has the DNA TGCGCCAGCAGCCAAACCAGGGGGGCACATGGCTACACCTTC. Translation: CASSQTRGAHGYTF.

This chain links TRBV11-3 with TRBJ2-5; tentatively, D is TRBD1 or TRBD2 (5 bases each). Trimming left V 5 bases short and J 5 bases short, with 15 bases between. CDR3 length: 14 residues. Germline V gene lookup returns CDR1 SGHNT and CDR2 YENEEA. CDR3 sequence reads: CASSPRGAGETQYF. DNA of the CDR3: TGTGCCAGCAGCCCGAGAGGGGCCGGGGAGACCCAGTACTTC.

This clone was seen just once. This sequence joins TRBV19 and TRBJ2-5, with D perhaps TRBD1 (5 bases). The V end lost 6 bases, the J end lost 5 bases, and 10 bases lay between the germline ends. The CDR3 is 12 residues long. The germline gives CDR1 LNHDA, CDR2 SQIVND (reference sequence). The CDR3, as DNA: TGTGCCAGTAGAAGCCCAGGGGAGACCCAGTACTTC. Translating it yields CASRSPGETQYF.

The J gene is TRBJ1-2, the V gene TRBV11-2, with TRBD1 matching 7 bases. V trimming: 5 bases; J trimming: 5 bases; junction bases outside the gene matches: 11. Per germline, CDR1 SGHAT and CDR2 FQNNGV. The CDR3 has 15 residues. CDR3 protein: CASSLRGAQGYGYTF. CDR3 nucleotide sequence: TGTGCCAGCAGCCTACGGGGGGCACAGGGGTATGGCTACACCTTC.

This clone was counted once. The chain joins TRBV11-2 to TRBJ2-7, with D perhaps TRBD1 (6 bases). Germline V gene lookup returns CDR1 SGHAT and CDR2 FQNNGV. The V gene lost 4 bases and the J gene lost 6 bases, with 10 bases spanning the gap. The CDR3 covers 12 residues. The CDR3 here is CASSWDTGEQYF. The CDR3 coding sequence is TGTGCCAGCAGCTGGGACACGGGCGAGCAGTACTTC.

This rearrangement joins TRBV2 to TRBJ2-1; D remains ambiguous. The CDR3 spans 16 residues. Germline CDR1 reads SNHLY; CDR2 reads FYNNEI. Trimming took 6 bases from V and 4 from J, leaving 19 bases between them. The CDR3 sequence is CASRARLPKNYNEQFF. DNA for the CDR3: TGTGCCAGCAGAGCCCGACTCCCAAAAAATTACAATGAGCAGTTCTTC.

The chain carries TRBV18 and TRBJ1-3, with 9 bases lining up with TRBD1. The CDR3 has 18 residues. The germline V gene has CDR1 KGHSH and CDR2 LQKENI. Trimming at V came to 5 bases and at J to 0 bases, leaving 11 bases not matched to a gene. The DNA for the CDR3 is TGTGCCAGCTCAGACAGGGACAGGGTCACCTTCTCTGGAAACACCATATATTTT. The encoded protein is CASSDRDRVTFSGNTIYF. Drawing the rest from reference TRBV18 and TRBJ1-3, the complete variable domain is NAGVMQNPRHLVRRRGQEARLRCSPMKGHSHVYWYRQLPEEGLKFMVYLQKENIIDESGMPKERFSAEFPKEGPSILRIQQVVRGDSAAYFCASSDRDRVTFSGNTIYFGEGSWLTVV.

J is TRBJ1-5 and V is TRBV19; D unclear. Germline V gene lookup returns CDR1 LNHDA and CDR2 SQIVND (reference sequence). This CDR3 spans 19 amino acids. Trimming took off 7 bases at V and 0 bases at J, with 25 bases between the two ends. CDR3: CASTVFGSADLYSNQPQHF. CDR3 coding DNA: TGTGCCAGTACCGTATTTGGGTCGGCAGACCTGTATAGCAATCAGCCCCAGCATTTT.

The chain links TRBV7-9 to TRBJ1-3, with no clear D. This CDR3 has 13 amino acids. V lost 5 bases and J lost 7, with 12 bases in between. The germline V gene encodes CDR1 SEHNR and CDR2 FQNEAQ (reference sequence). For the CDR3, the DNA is TGTGCCAGCAGCAGTTCCGCAGAGAACACCATATATTTT. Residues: CASSSSAENTIYF. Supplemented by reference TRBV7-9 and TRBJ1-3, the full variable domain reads DTGVSQNPRHKITKRGQNVTFRCDPISEHNRLYWYRQTLGQGPEFLTYFQNEAQLEKSRLLSDRFSAERPKGSFSTLEIQRTEQGDSAMYLCASSSSAENTIYFGEGSWLTVV.

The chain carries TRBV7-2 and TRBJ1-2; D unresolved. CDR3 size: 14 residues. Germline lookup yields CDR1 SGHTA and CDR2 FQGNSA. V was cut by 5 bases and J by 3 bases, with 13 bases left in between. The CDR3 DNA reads TGTGCCAGCAGCGCCGGTCCAGAGTACTATGGCTACACCTTC. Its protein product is CASSAGPEYYGYTF.